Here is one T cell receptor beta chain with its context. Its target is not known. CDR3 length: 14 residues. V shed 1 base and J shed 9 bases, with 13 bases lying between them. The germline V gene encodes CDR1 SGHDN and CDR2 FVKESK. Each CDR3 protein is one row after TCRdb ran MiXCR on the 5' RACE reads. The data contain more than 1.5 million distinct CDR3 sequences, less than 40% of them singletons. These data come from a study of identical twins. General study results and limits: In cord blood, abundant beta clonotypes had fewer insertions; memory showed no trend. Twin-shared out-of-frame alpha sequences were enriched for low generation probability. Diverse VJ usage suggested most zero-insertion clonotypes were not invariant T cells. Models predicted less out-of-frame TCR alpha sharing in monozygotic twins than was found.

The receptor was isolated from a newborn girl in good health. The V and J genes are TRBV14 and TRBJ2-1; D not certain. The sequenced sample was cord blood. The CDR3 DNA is TGTGCCAGCAGCCAAGGCTTCGCGCACAGTGAGCAGTTCTTC. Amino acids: CASSQGFAHSEQFF. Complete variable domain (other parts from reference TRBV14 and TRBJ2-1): EAGVTQFPSHSVIEKGQTVTLRCDPISGHDNLYWYRRVMGKEIKFLLHFVKESKQDESGMPNNRFLAERTGGTYSTLKVQPAELEDSGVYFCASSQGFAHSEQFFGPGTRLTVL.